This T cell receptor beta chain was recovered during a study of blood T cell repertoires in COVID-19. Original processing methods: Amplifying reference gene primers gave estimates of nucleated cell counts. Method: immunoSEQ multiplex PCR; TCRdb's copy keeps in-frame clones and lacks some. That table gives V, J and clone size, and the DNA gave D and trimming. The repertoire holds about 62,000 clones, with around nine tenths as singletons. Source material: peripheral blood. This clonotype was obtained from an older woman with acute or convalescent COVID-19.

The CDR3 nucleotides read TGTGCCAGCAGCTCGGGACTAGCGGGGCCCGGGGATACGCAGTATTTT. Its translation is CASSSGLAGPGDTQYF. The chain couples TRBV7-2 to TRBJ2-3, with 13 nucleotides matching TRBD2. There are 16 residues in the CDR3. Trimming removed 4 bases from V and 6 bases from J; junction bases left unmatched: 7. From germline, CDR1 is SGHTA and CDR2 FQGNSA.